This paragraph reports one T cell receptor (beta chain). Its antigen is not yet known. Base qualities are not recorded, but no much larger clone differs from it by a single base. Library preparation used the immunoSEQ multiplex PCR assay. In most patients, genomic DNA was isolated using the Qiagen DNeasy Blood and Tissue Kit and sent frozen to Adaptive Biotechnologies for TCR sequencing. Adaptive Biotechnologies carried out high-throughput TCR-beta CDR3 sequencing of genomic DNA for most patients. As for the original processing: TCR sequencing data were retrieved from Adaptive's ImmunoSEQ software for 15 to 20 patients, whereas three other patients were processed with MiXCR and VDJtools. To correct CD4 versus CD8 sorting errors, sequences present in both subsets at a frequency ratio below 5:1 were removed. CDR3 nucleotide sequences shared between donor and recipient were removed because the origin of such sequences could not be assigned. To be classed as alloreactive, a clone needed at least 2-fold expansion over unstimulated cells and a minimum CFSE-low frequency of 0.002% (template counts) or 0.001% (read counts). A clone was considered mappable if detected in the sequenced pre-transplant spleen, lymph node, or MLR CFSE-low populations of the donor or recipient. The cumulative frequency of alloreactive clones was calculated as a percentage of all sequences, weighted by copy number. The clones in this table, taken by TCRdb from immuneACCESS, are in-frame only. Not every clone is retained; where verified, under half of the shortfall comes from an unresolved V gene, and the cause of the rest is unknown. V and J calls and clone size follow that table, whereas D and trimming were derived from the DNA. Counted in this sample were tens of thousands of clones; roughly 87% of them appeared once. 15% to 20% of the sample rests with the top ten.

The record originates from a study of graft-versus-host responses after intestinal transplantation (dated by TCRdb to 2020 to 2023). At the level of the whole study: Multivisceral, liver-intestinal, or isolated intestinal transplants were received by the recipients. Every recipient was given anti-thymocyte globulin induction, followed by around three years of maintenance tacrolimus and steroids. The cohort enrolled 20 to 30 intestinal transplant recipients, one of whom was a retransplant, and a few patients without pretransplant specimens were excluded. After intestinal transplantation, graft-versus-host and host-versus-graft alloreactive T cell clones in the graft, circulation and bone marrow were tracked using bulk TCR-beta CDR3 sequencing. Alloreactive clones were identified by sequencing pre-transplant mixed lymphocyte reaction products and comparing them with unstimulated pre-transplant donor and recipient T cells. Samples from a few later patients were sequenced in-house on an Illumina MiSeq with MiXCR processing rather than by the commercial service. Donor T cell macrochimerism was defined as a peak of at least 4% donor T cells among recipient peripheral blood mononuclear cells. On the study overall, not on this receptor specifically: GvH clones turned up in recipient bone marrow, with some appearing earlier in ileal mucosa or blood, a pattern consistent with an intestinal mucosal origin. Early after transplant, peak levels of circulating GvH clones were associated with declines in HvG clones. Conclusions were limited by the relatively low number and heterogeneity of intestinal transplant patients. Patients with donor T cell macrochimerism had high GvH to HvG T cell clonal ratios in their allografts.

In light of the paper, this sample's time point label describes: cells obtained before transplantation from donor or recipient. CD3+CD4+ and CD3+CD8+ populations were FACS-sorted from unstimulated pre-transplant donor and recipient cells taken from spleen or lymph nodes. This specimen was unstimulated CD8+ T cells sorted from spleen or lymph node cells, taken before intestinal transplant. The sequence was obtained from a human donor who received an intestinal transplant.

The bases are TGTGCCAGCAGTCCTACTAGCGGGGCAGGTGAGACCCAGTACTTC. This yields the protein CASSPTSGAGETQYF. The chain is encoded by TRBV27 joined to TRBJ2-5; 10 bases in between match TRBD2. The germline V gene (reference sequence) gives CDR1 as MNHEY and CDR2 as SMNVEV. Spanning cysteine to phenylalanine, the CDR3 consists of 15 amino acids. Only the CDR3 portion is preserved as DNA: 45 bases, with reading frame beginning at the first base. V has 5 bases trimmed and J has 5 bases trimmed; junction bases matching no gene number 8.